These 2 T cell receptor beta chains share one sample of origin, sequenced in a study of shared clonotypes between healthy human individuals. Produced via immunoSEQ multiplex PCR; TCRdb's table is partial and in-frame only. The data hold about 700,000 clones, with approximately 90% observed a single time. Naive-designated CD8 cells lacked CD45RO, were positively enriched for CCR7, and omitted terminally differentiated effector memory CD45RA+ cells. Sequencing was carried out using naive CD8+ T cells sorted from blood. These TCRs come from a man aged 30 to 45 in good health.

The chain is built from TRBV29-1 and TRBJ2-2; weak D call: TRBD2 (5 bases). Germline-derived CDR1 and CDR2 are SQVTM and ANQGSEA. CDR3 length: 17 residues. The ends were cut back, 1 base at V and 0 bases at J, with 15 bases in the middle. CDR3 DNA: TGCAGCGTTGAAGTGGGAGACCTCGACACGAACACCGGGGAGCTGTTTTTT. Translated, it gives CSVEVGDLDTNTGELFF.

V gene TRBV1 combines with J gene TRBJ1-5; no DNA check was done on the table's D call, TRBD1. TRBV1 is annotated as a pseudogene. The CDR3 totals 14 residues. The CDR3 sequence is CTSSQLAGHQPQHF. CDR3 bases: TGCACCAGCAGCCAATTGGCAGGTCATCAGCCCCAGCATTTT.